This T cell receptor beta chain was recovered during a study of CD8 T cells in Susac syndrome. This CDR3 is 16 amino acids long. Per the germline V gene, CDR1 is LGHNA and CDR2 is YSLEER. Trimming pared 2 bases from V and 2 bases from J, leaving 14 bases between. When the RNA was reverse transcribed, random hexamers were used with an input of 0.5 to 1 ug. Each CDR3 protein gets one entry after TCRdb re-called the immunoSEQ multiplex PCR reads with MiXCR. The sample gives fewer than 350,000 distinct CDR3 sequences, 85% of which show up once; about 0.22% is in the top ten. The origin of this receptor is a human donor with multiple sclerosis. Material for sequencing was CD8+ T cells from PBMCs. V gene TRBV4-3 combines with J gene TRBJ2-3; D may be TRBD2 (7 bases). DNA for the CDR3: TGCGCCAGCAGCCAATCTCGGGGGGCTTCCACAGATACGCAGTATTTT. Residues: CASSQSRGASTDTQYF.